This paragraph covers one T cell receptor (beta chain) sequence. Antigen specificity is unknown. A single base separates this from a much larger clone, so it may be a read error. Since no conserved phenylalanine or tryptophan closes the CDR3, a read error is the likely cause. CDR1 and CDR2 (germline): SEHNR, FQNEAQ (reference sequence). V lost 1 base and J lost 6, with 16 bases in between. The CDR3 extends over 15 amino acids. The sample belongs to a study of molecular identifiers for immune sequencing clone quantification. Previously described methods with listed TCR primers produced the bulk TCR libraries. TCRdb fed the PCR reads into MiXCR, producing one record per CDR3 protein. The sample gives about 630,000 distinct CDR3 sequences, approximately 24% of which show up once; 0.7% to 0.95% is in the top ten. Whole-study results and caveats: Sizes of highly expanded clones could be underestimated through identical TCRs sharing a barcode. In naive cells, under 1% of molecules belonged to clones above 20 RNA copies, against over 99% in effector cells. Spiked Jurkat TCR RNA from one cell was reportedly detectable among fewer than 1.3 million naive cells.

Input material: naive CD8+ T cells from blood, with Jurkat cell RNA spiked in. Subset described: FACS-sorted CD8+CD4-CCR7+CD45RA+ naive T cells. The TCR originated in a human donor in good health. Some libraries in this study had Jurkat cell RNA spiked in. V usage is TRBV7-9 and J usage is TRBJ2-7, with D possibly matching TRBD1 (7 bases). CDR3 sequence: CASSLVLTGTSEQYL. The CDR3 DNA reads TGTGCCAGCAGCTTAGTTTTGACAGGGACTTCCGAGCAGTACCTC.